The 18 T cell receptor beta chains below come from one sample, sequenced in a study of shared clonotypes between healthy human individuals. Using immunoSEQ multiplex PCR, the repertoire was profiled, and TCRdb retains in-frame clones only, with some absent. The sample records some 580,000 clones, more than 95% being singletons. The sequenced sample was naive CD4+ T cells sorted from blood. Documented subset: CD45RA+ positively selected. The receptors come from a woman aged 30 to 39 in good health.

The gene calls are TRBV5-4 and TRBJ2-7; 11 bases map to TRBD1. This CDR3 is built from 15 residues. After removal of 7 bases from V and 4 bases from J, the junction contained 10 bases not matched to a gene. Germline lookup yields CDR1 SGHNT and CDR2 YYREEE (reference sequence). CDR3 sequence: CASGRDRGTQYEQYF. CDR3 nucleotides: TGTGCCAGCGGCCGGGACAGGGGGACTCAGTACGAGCAGTACTTC.

The chain carries TRBV28 and TRBJ2-1; D tentatively fits TRBD1 or TRBD2 (7 bases each). This CDR3 comprises 15 residues. CDR1 and CDR2 from the germline V gene are MDHEN and SYDVKM. V lost 1 base and J 8 bases, leaving 15 bases between the germline ends. The CDR3 DNA reads as TGTGCCAGCAGTTTATACCAGGGGGGGGAGGATGAGCAGTTCTTC. Amino acids: CASSLYQGGEDEQFF.

The chain combines TRBV2 with TRBJ2-3; the D gene is possibly TRBD1 (5 bases). Trimming took off 7 bases at V and 6 bases at J, with 11 bases between the two ends. The CDR3 totals 12 residues. The germline CDR1 and CDR2 sequences are SNHLY and FYNNEI. CDR3 region: CASNTGPDTQYF. CDR3 nucleotide sequence: TGTGCCAGCAATACAGGACCGGATACGCAGTATTTT.

The chain recombines TRBV19 with TRBJ2-3; perhaps TRBD2 as D (6 bases). Germline CDR1 and CDR2: LNHDA and SQIVND (reference sequence). V shed 1 base and J shed 4 bases, with 12 bases lying between them. The CDR3 is made up of 15 amino acids. The CDR3, as DNA: TGTGCCAGTAGTATAGGAGCCAGGGAGGCAGATACGCAGTATTTT. It codes for CASSIGAREADTQYF.

The V and J genes are TRBV6-1 and TRBJ1-3, with D possibly being TRBD1 (6 bases). V gave up 5 bases and J gave up 0 bases, with 8 bases separating them. The germline V gene has CDR1 MNHNS and CDR2 SASEGT. The CDR3 spans 14 residues. In nucleotides, the CDR3 is TGTGCCAGCAGTTCAGGGGACTCTGGAAACACCATATATTTT. Amino acids: CASSSGDSGNTIYF.

V is TRBV5-1 and J is TRBJ2-6, with TRBD1 matching 8 bases. The CDR3 has 20 residues. Germline CDR1 is SGHRS and CDR2 is YFSETQ. J was trimmed by 0 bases and V by 4 bases; bases with no gene match: 15. The CDR3 protein is CASSPRQGRPPHSGANVLTF. In DNA form, the CDR3 reads TGCGCCAGCAGCCCTCGACAGGGGCGCCCCCCGCACTCTGGGGCCAACGTCCTGACTTTC.

This rearrangement joins TRBV25-1 to TRBJ1-2, with 7 positions matching TRBD1. V was pared by 5 bases and J by 5 bases, with 5 bases of the junction left unmatched. Germline V CDR1 and CDR2: MGHDK, SYGVNS. There are 13 residues in the CDR3. CDR3 amino acids: CASSRDSVYGYTF. CDR3 DNA sequence: TGTGCCAGCAGTCGGGACAGCGTTTATGGCTACACCTTC.

V gene TRBV18 combines with J gene TRBJ1-2; D may be TRBD1 (5 bases). V lost 3 bases, J lost 0 bases, and 5 bases lay in between. The germline CDR1 and CDR2 sequences are KGHSH and LQKENI. The length of the CDR3 is 13 residues. The CDR3 is CASSPTANYGYTF. As DNA, the CDR3 is TGTGCCAGCTCACCGACAGCTAACTATGGCTACACCTTC.

The J gene is TRBJ2-1, the V gene TRBV6-5, with 11 bases aligning to TRBD2. Per germline, CDR1 MNHEY and CDR2 SVGAGI. CDR3 length: 15 residues. Losses at the gene ends were 5 bases for V and 8 bases for J; bases not matched to a gene: 8. The CDR3 bases are TGTGCCAGCAGTGTACAAACTAGCGGGAGCTATGAGCAGTTCTTC. Translated: CASSVQTSGSYEQFF.

V and J are TRBV28 and TRBJ1-2, with unresolved D. Germline V gene data show CDR1 as MDHEN and CDR2 as SYDVKM. The length of the CDR3 is 14 residues. V was cut by 5 bases and J by 7 bases, with 17 bases left in between. CDR3 coding DNA: TGTGCCAGCAGTCCCCATGGCGAGCAAAGTGGCTACACCTTC. It is translated as CASSPHGEQSGYTF.

This chain uses TRBV5-4 with TRBJ2-6; possibly TRBD1 for D (6 bases). Germline V gene data show CDR1 as SGHNT and CDR2 as YYREEE (reference sequence). CDR3 length equals 16 residues. Trimming left V 0 bases short and J 4 bases short, with 11 bases between. In DNA, the CDR3 is TGTGCCAGCAGCTTGGGGGATACAGGGGGGGCCAACGTCCTGACTTTC. Translation gives CASSLGDTGGANVLTF. Based on the CDR3 plus reference TRBV5-4 and TRBJ2-6, the full variable domain is ETGVTQSPTHLIKTRGQQVTLRCSSQSGHNTVSWYQQALGQGPQFIFQYYREEENGRGNFPPRFSGLQFPNYSSELNVNALELDDSALYLCASSLGDTGGANVLTFGAGSRLTVL.

The rearrangement links TRBV5-1 to TRBJ2-3, with 7 bases matching TRBD2. The CDR3 contains 16 residues. Germline values: CDR1 SGHRS, CDR2 YFSETQ. V lost 0 bases to trimming and J lost 4 bases; unmatched junction nucleotides: 8. In DNA, the CDR3 is TGCGCCAGCAGCTTGGGATTCGGGAGGAAGCCAGATACGCAGTATTTT. Translation gives CASSLGFGRKPDTQYF.

V and J are TRBV30 and TRBJ1-5; D uncertain. Germline V gene lookup returns CDR1 GTSNPN and CDR2 SVGIG (reference sequence). The CDR3 is 14 residues long. Trimming removed 0 bases from V and 9 bases from J, with 15 bases in between. The CDR3 DNA is TGTGCCTGGAGTGTAATTACGGGTCCAGGGCCCCAGCATTTT. Translating it yields CAWSVITGPGPQHF.

This chain uses TRBV10-3 with TRBJ1-5, with unresolved D. CDR1 and CDR2 from the germline V gene are ENHRY and SYGVKD. The CDR3 has 14 amino acids. Trimming shortened V by 5 bases and J by 3 bases, and 11 bases separated the two germline ends. The CDR3 DNA follows: TGTGCCATCAGTCTAGACGGCTACAATCAGCCCCAGCATTTT. It codes for CAISLDGYNQPQHF.

The chain recombines TRBV11-3 with TRBJ1-5, with D hard to call. The V gene's germline CDR1 is SGHNT and CDR2 YENEEA. With 3 bases removed from V and 0 bases from J, the gap between germline ends came to 18 bases. This CDR3 comprises 18 residues. CDR3 residues: CASSLTFGISRSNQPQHF. In DNA form, the CDR3 reads TGTGCCAGCAGCTTGACTTTCGGGATTTCTCGTAGCAATCAGCCCCAGCATTTT.

On this clone: Distinct nucleotide sequences in the sample also encode this CDR3. The rearrangement links TRBV16 to TRBJ1-3, with no clear D. V lost 2 bases, J lost 4 bases, and 6 bases lay in between. The CDR3 covers 13 residues. Germline-derived CDR1 and CDR2 are KGHSY and FQNENV. CDR3 DNA sequence: TGTGCCAGCAGCCAACCGGCCGGAAACACCATATATTTT. This translates into CASSQPAGNTIYF.

The chain combines TRBV25-1 with TRBJ2-7; the D gene is possibly TRBD2 (6 bases). The CDR3 loop spans 13 amino acids. Trimming shortened V by 4 bases and J by 4 bases, and 11 bases separated the two germline ends. Germline assignment: CDR1 MGHDK and CDR2 SYGVNS. The CDR3 sequence: CASSGDSIYEQYF. The CDR3, as DNA: TGTGCCAGCAGTGGGGACTCCATTTACGAGCAGTACTTC.

The rearrangement links TRBV30 to TRBJ2-7; D unclear. This CDR3 contains 12 residues. Per germline, CDR1 GTSNPN and CDR2 SVGIG (reference sequence). Trimming stripped 8 bases from V and 5 bases from J, with 16 bases between. The CDR3 here is CAGAGSPDEQYF. DNA for the CDR3: TGTGCCGGTGCAGGTAGTCCAGACGAGCAGTACTTC.